Below are 28 T cell receptor beta chains sequenced from a single sample in a study of regulatory T cells in long-lasting Graves disease. As for time point: persistent/refractory GD, antithyroid drugs over 5 years with positive TRAb. The TCR library was prepared using RNA isolated from PBMCs. Sequencing libraries for TCR beta were prepared with iRepertoire HTBI primers and Arm-PCR of CDR3 regions. TCRdb re-derived calls from the multiplex PCR reads in MiXCR, one entry per CDR3 protein. Of about 460,000 distinct CDR3 sequences in the sample, approximately 23% were seen once. The source was peripheral blood mononuclear cells (PBMCs), collected when the disease was refractory, from a patient treated with antithyroid drugs. These receptors all stem from a female donor with Graves disease.

There are many counts of this clonotype. J is TRBJ2-5 and V is TRBV28; D uncertain. The CDR3 contains 14 residues. Trimming took 6 bases from V and 5 from J, leaving 16 bases between them. From germline, CDR1 is MDHEN and CDR2 SYDVKM. The CDR3 loop reads CASSRTPTMETQYF. DNA for the CDR3: TGTGCCAGCAGCCGTACACCCACCATGGAGACCCAGTACTTC.

This clonotype was seen repeatedly, ten times or more. The chain employs TRBV28 and TRBJ1-2; D perhaps matches TRBD1 (6 bases). In germline, CDR1 is MDHEN, CDR2 SYDVKM. V lost 2 bases and J lost 6, with 19 bases in between. The CDR3 consists of 16 residues. CDR3 bases: TGTGCCAGCAGTTTAGTCGGGGGCGCGATGTCCGATGGCTACACCTTC. Translation gives CASSLVGGAMSDGYTF.

This clonotype has a count of ten or more. The CDR3 sequence: CASSLRVGVYGYTF. CDR3 nucleotide sequence: TGTGCCAGCAGTTTGAGGGTAGGGGTCTATGGCTACACCTTC. This chain links TRBV12-3 or TRBV12-4 with TRBJ1-2; D perhaps matches TRBD1 (5 bases). V was shortened by 3 bases and J by 4 bases, with 12 bases between the two germline ends. CDR3 length: 14 amino acids.

The V gene is TRBV6-1, the J gene TRBJ1-2; tentatively, D is TRBD1 (5 bases). Trimming cost V 10 bases and J 7 bases, with 22 bases left between them. Germline CDR1 MNHNS, CDR2 SASEGT. The CDR3 spans 14 residues. The chain's CDR3 is CATDGALQLAGYTF. In nucleotides, the CDR3 is TGTGCCACCGATGGGGCCCTACAACTAGCTGGCTACACCTTC.

This clonotype was recorded a few times. V usage is TRBV27 and J usage is TRBJ2-6, with TRBD2 as a possible D gene (5 bases). Germline V gene data show CDR1 as MNHEY and CDR2 as SMNVEV (reference sequence). Trimming stripped 7 bases from V and 3 bases from J, with 16 bases between. The CDR3 is 16 residues long. In nucleotides, the CDR3 is TGTGCCAGCACAACCTTTACGGGGAATGGGGCCAACGTCCTGACTTTC. It is translated as CASTTFTGNGANVLTF.

The chain joins TRBV10-3 to TRBJ2-1; no clear D gene. CDR1 and CDR2 from the germline V gene are ENHRY and SYGVKD. With 10 bases removed from V and 8 bases from J, the gap between germline ends came to 15 bases. The CDR3 consists of 12 residues. CDR3 coding DNA: TGTGCCACCGAAAACAACGACTATGAGCAGTTCTTC. This encodes CATENNDYEQFF.

The chain couples TRBV29-1 to TRBJ2-1, with D unresolved. Germline lookup yields CDR1 SQVTM and CDR2 ANQGSEA. The CDR3 runs 11 residues. Trimming removed 5 bases from V and 9 bases from J, with 11 bases in between. The CDR3 is CSVYVHIEQFF. The CDR3 coding sequence is TGCAGCGTTTACGTCCATATTGAGCAGTTCTTC.

This clonotype came up many times. V gene TRBV6-1 combines with J gene TRBJ2-7, with D unresolved. In germline, CDR1 is MNHNS, CDR2 SASEGT. The CDR3 totals 15 residues. Trimming left V 3 bases short and J 3 bases short, with 15 bases between. For the CDR3, the DNA is TGTGCCAGCAGTGATTTGCGACCGCCCGACTACGAGCAGTACTTC. This codes for CASSDLRPPDYEQYF.

This clonotype appeared many times. The chain combines TRBV10-3 with TRBJ1-1; 7 bases fit TRBD1. Losses at the gene ends were 11 bases for V and 3 bases for J; bases not matched to a gene: 9. Germline CDR1 and CDR2: ENHRY and SYGVKD. This CDR3 contains 13 residues. Here the CDR3 DNA reads TGTGCCGTCCAGGGGGTCGGGGACACTGAAGCTTTCTTT. It is translated as CAVQGVGDTEAFF.

The chain couples TRBV24-1 to TRBJ2-1; TRBD2 matches at 11 bases. V shed 10 bases, J shed 6 bases, and the junction held 4 bases outside the gene matches. The germline V gene has CDR1 KGHDR and CDR2 SFDVKD. This CDR3 is 13 amino acids long. CDR3 sequence (DNA): TGTGCCACAAAGGGACTAGCGGCCAATGAGCAGTTCTTC. This translates into CATKGLAANEQFF.

This clonotype was picked up many times. V usage is TRBV6-5 and J usage is TRBJ1-5, with D hard to call. The V end lost 0 bases, the J end lost 3 bases, and 9 bases lay between the germline ends. The CDR3 sequence is 15 residues long. The germline V gene has CDR1 MNHEY and CDR2 SVGAGI. The DNA for the CDR3 is TGTGCCAGCAGTTACTCGGAGGCTTTCAATCAGCCCCAGCATTTT. Its protein product is CASSYSEAFNQPQHF.

This clonotype was counted once. The chain is built from TRBV6-2 or TRBV6-3 and TRBJ1-2, with D uncertain. The germline V and J ends were trimmed by 8 bases and 8 bases, with 15 bases remaining between them. Germline CDR1 reads MNHEY; CDR2 reads SVGEGT. The CDR3 runs 12 residues. CDR3 coding DNA: TGTGCCAGCGTTGCAAGCTCGGGAGGCTACACCTTC. Its protein product is CASVASSGGYTF.

In its sample, this clonotype was seen many times. The CDR3 protein is CASRGNDRVNDEQYF. CDR3 nucleotides: TGTGCCAGCAGAGGTAACGACAGGGTTAATGACGAGCAGTACTTC. The chain uses TRBV28 and TRBJ2-7; TRBD1 agrees at 7 bases. V shed 6 bases, J shed 5 bases, and the junction held 13 bases outside the gene matches. The CDR3 length is 15 residues. Germline CDR1 MDHEN, CDR2 SYDVKM.

This clonotype showed up many times. This chain uses TRBV5-4 with TRBJ2-5; 11 positions match TRBD2. Germline trimming cut 4 bases from V and 5 bases from J; bases unmatched to any gene: 10. The CDR3 sequence is 16 residues long. The germline V gene encodes CDR1 SGHNT and CDR2 YYREEE (reference sequence). This CDR3 reads CASSREASGGRETQYF. The CDR3 region has the DNA TGTGCCAGCAGCCGGGAGGCTAGCGGGGGGCGGGAGACCCAGTACTTC.

The chain combines TRBV28 with TRBJ2-3; 15 nucleotides agree with TRBD2. CDR3 length equals 18 residues. Germline CDR1 reads MDHEN; CDR2 reads SYDVKM. Losses at the gene ends were 8 bases for V and 1 base for J; bases not matched to a gene: 10. CDR3 DNA sequence: TGTGCCAGCCCTCCGGGGACTAGCGGGGGGCACCGCACAGATACGCAGTATTTT. Its translation: CASPPGTSGGHRTDTQYF.

This clonotype came up a few times. The V and J genes are TRBV6-4 and TRBJ2-7, with 7 bases identical to TRBD2. The CDR3 sequence is 16 residues long. V was pared by 5 bases and J by 1 base, with 11 bases of the junction left unmatched. The V gene's germline CDR1 is MRHNA and CDR2 SNTAGT. CDR3 loop: CASSYRGDGGSYEQYF. The CDR3 DNA sequence: TGTGCCAGCAGTTACCGGGGGGACGGCGGTTCCTACGAGCAGTACTTC.

V gene TRBV7-2 combines with J gene TRBJ2-1, with D uncertain. Between the trimmed V and J ends, which lost 5 bases and 15 bases, there was a span of 11 bases. Germline loops: CDR1 SGHTA, CDR2 FQGNSA. This CDR3 is built from 10 residues. CDR3 protein: CASSGPATFF. As DNA, the CDR3 is TGTGCCAGCAGCGGACCGGCGACGTTCTTC.

This clonotype was seen ten or more times. The chain couples TRBV7-2 to TRBJ1-1, with 7 bases lining up with TRBD1. The trim removed 5 bases at V and 5 bases at J, leaving 8 bases unmatched. This CDR3 comprises 14 residues. The germline gives CDR1 SGHTA, CDR2 FQGNSA. This CDR3 is CASSQLRGRTEAFF. DNA for the CDR3: TGTGCCAGCAGCCAGCTCAGGGGGAGGACTGAAGCTTTCTTT.

This clonotype was observed a few times. A clone one base away is much larger, so this may be a read error. V gene TRBV28 combines with J gene TRBJ2-7; 9 bases map to TRBD2. Germline CDR1 reads MDHEN; CDR2 reads SYDVKM. The CDR3 is made up of 15 amino acids. After removal of 6 bases from V and 5 bases from J, the junction contained 11 bases not matched to a gene. The CDR3 coding sequence is TGTGCCAGCAGGATAGGGGGACTAGCTTCCCACGAGCAGTACTTC. Translating gives CASRIGGLASHEQYF. Looking up the rest from reference TRBV28 and TRBJ2-7 gives the full variable domain: DVKVTQSSRYLVKRTGEKVFLECVQDMDHENMFWYRQDPGLGLRLIYFSYDVKMKEKGDIPEGYSVSREKKERFSLILESASTNQTSMYLCASRIGGLASHEQYFGPGTRLTVT.

This clonotype came up a few times. The chain employs TRBV27 and TRBJ1-5; TRBD1 matches 11 bases. V shed 8 bases, J shed 6 bases, and the junction held 9 bases outside the gene matches. Germline CDR1 MNHEY, CDR2 SMNVEV (reference sequence). The CDR3 spans 15 residues. CDR3 in amino acids: CASGQGQGAFQPQHF. CDR3 nucleotides: TGTGCCAGCGGCCAAGGACAGGGGGCTTTTCAGCCCCAGCATTTT.

This clonotype was recorded at least ten times. The chain combines TRBV29-1 with TRBJ2-5; D uncertain. V was trimmed by 5 bases and J by 9 bases, leaving 22 bases between them. The germline CDR1 and CDR2 sequences are SQVTM and ANQGSEA. This CDR3 region has 14 residues. The DNA for the CDR3 is TGCAGCGTTCGCCTATCGGGCCCTCAGGACGCCCAGTACTTC. It translates to CSVRLSGPQDAQYF.

This clonotype has just one count. V usage is TRBV4-3 and J usage is TRBJ1-2; 9 bases line up with TRBD1. J gave up 6 bases and V 5 bases, and 4 bases lay outside the gene matches. Germline loops: CDR1 LGHNA, CDR2 YSLEER. The CDR3 is 13 amino acids. The CDR3 here is CASSKWTGDGYTF. The CDR3 coding sequence is TGCGCCAGCAGCAAGTGGACAGGGGATGGCTACACCTTC.

For this clonotype: This sequence may be a read error, since a much larger clone differs from it by one base. The V gene is TRBV12-3 or TRBV12-4, the J gene TRBJ1-4; weak D call: TRBD1 (6 bases). With 4 bases removed from V and 0 bases from J, the gap between germline ends came to 15 bases. The CDR3 runs to 17 residues. The chain's CDR3 is CASSSPQGTATNEKLFF. The CDR3 nucleotides read TGTGCCAGCAGTTCCCCACAGGGTACAGCAACTAATGAAAAACTGTTTTTT.

This clonotype was counted many times. This chain links TRBV6-5 with TRBJ2-5; no reliable D call. In germline, CDR1 is MNHEY, CDR2 SVGAGI. The V and J ends lost 2 bases and 3 bases respectively, with 7 bases between them. This CDR3 is 13 amino acids long. The CDR3 here is CASSYVDEETQYF. CDR3 sequence (DNA): TGTGCCAGCAGTTACGTAGACGAAGAGACCCAGTACTTC.

This clonotype showed up many times. V and J are TRBV20-1 and TRBJ1-2; no clear D. Germline CDR1 is DFQATT and CDR2 is SNEGSKA (reference sequence). This CDR3 region has 12 residues. The ends were cut back, 3 bases at V and 4 bases at J, with 9 bases in the middle. The CDR3 loop reads CSASREFYGYTF. Written as DNA, the CDR3 is TGCAGTGCTAGTAGGGAGTTCTATGGCTACACCTTC.

There are many counts of this clonotype. The chain employs TRBV3-1 and TRBJ2-7; 7 bases are shared with TRBD1. Germline V CDR1 and CDR2: LGHDT, YNNKEL (reference sequence). The length of the CDR3 is 14 residues. The V and J ends lost 5 bases and 7 bases, in that order; junction bases with no gene match: 11. CDR3 protein: CASSRQGTMTEQYF. The CDR3 region has the DNA TGTGCCAGCAGCAGACAGGGAACCATGACAGAGCAGTACTTC.

Notes on this clonotype: This may stem from a read error, because a much larger clone lies one nucleotide away. Because it lacks the conserved phenylalanine or tryptophan at the end, this CDR3 is likely a read error. This chain links TRBV19 with TRBJ1-1, with 9 bases fitting TRBD1. V shed 6 bases, J shed 3 bases, and the junction held 5 bases outside the gene matches. The length of the CDR3 is 14 residues. Germline CDR1 and CDR2: LNHDA and SQIVND (reference sequence). CDR3 in amino acids: CASSLGQGYTEAFL. The CDR3 DNA reads as TGTGCCAGTAGCCTCGGACAGGGGTACACTGAAGCTTTCCTT.

As regards this clonotype: One end of the junction fails to match germline, which may point to a read error. The chain combines TRBV30 with TRBJ2-7; 10 bases map to TRBD1. CDR1 is GTSNPN and CDR2 is SVGIG in the germline V gene (reference sequence). The CDR3 spans 16 residues. Here the CDR3 reads CACSVIGTGVSYEQYF. CDR3 in DNA: TGTGCCTGTAGTGTAATTGGGACAGGGGTCTCCTACGAGCAGTACTTC.